This T cell receptor (beta chain) was obtained from a study of blood T cells in healthy people across ages. Study findings and constraints: While age rose, TCR beta diversity per million T cells dropped in a roughly linear way.

Combining a sample-barcoded 5' primer with a J-beta primer mix, a second PCR ran for roughly 7 to 12 cycles. TCRdb recomputed calls from the 5' RACE reads with MiXCR, one row per CDR3 protein. The repertoire holds 750,000 to 950,000 distinct CDR3 sequences, with almost 30% as singletons. With respect to this clonotype: The target antigen is unknown.

In germline, CDR1 is MNHEY, CDR2 SVGEGT. There are 14 residues in the CDR3. Trimming took 5 bases from V and 5 from J; bases not matched to a gene: 5. The same data also went into a second study, on T cells of mothers and their children. That work contributes: In this cohort, donors were three healthy Caucasian mothers plus their six children.

The V and J genes are TRBV6-2 or TRBV6-3 and TRBJ1-5, with 8 bases lining up with TRBD1. Material: blood. The TCR comes from a woman in her forties in good health. The CDR3 sequence is CASSLDRDDQPQHF. CDR3 DNA: TGTGCCAGCAGTCTGGACAGGGATGATCAGCCCCAGCATTTT.